The text below deals with one TCR beta chain. These data belong to a study of T cells after yellow fever vaccination. TCRdb reprocessed the 5' RACE reads via MiXCR and lists one record per CDR3 protein. The data contain 350,000 to 550,000 distinct CDR3 sequences, approximately 18% of them singletons. CDR1 and CDR2 from the germline V gene are GTSNPN and SVGIG (reference sequence). Trimming removed 4 bases from V and 3 bases from J; junction bases left unmatched: 9. This CDR3 contains 15 residues. The receptor comes from a young man who received the YFV17D yellow fever vaccine. The chain is built from TRBV30 and TRBJ2-5, with 9 bases fitting TRBD1. Sequencing used PBMCs, obtained before the yellow fever booster vaccination. The CDR3 here is CAWKWTGASKETQYF. Written as DNA, the CDR3 is TGTGCCTGGAAGTGGACAGGGGCATCCAAAGAGACCCAGTACTTC.